The 16 T cell receptor beta chains below come from one sample, sequenced in a study of blood T cell repertoires in COVID-19. Clones were read by immunoSEQ multiplex PCR, and TCRdb kept only the in-frame ones, dropping some. This table has roughly 150,000 clones, 84% appearing once. The sequenced sample was peripheral blood. The receptors here all came from a woman between 45 and 65 years old with acute or convalescent COVID-19.

This chain connects TRBV7-2 to TRBJ1-2; 8 nucleotides line up with TRBD1. Germline V lookup: CDR1 SGHTA, CDR2 FQGNSA. The junction had 9 bases not matched to a gene; V was cut back by 5 bases and J by 7 bases. CDR3 length: 14 amino acids. CDR3: CASSPMDRVGGYTF. CDR3 DNA: TGTGCCAGCAGCCCTATGGACAGGGTCGGTGGCTACACCTTC.

CDR3 sequence: CASSDRGDTQYF. In nucleotides, the CDR3 is TGTGCCAGCAGCGACCGGGGAGATACGCAGTATTTT. V usage is TRBV7-3 and J usage is TRBJ2-3; a possible D gene is TRBD2 (5 bases). CDR1 and CDR2 (germline): SGHTA, FQGTGA. Between the trimmed V and J ends, which lost 5 bases and 5 bases, there was a span of 8 bases. The CDR3 totals 12 residues.

The chain combines TRBV27 with TRBJ1-4, with D unclear. Trimming took 5 bases from V and 8 from J, leaving 24 bases between them. CDR3 length equals 17 residues. Germline V gene sequence: CDR1 MNHEY, CDR2 SMNVEV (reference sequence). CDR3 in amino acids: CASSPSRWERRSEKLFF. CDR3 nucleotides: TGTGCCAGCAGTCCGAGCCGTTGGGAGAGAAGGAGCGAAAAACTGTTTTTT.

V usage is TRBV5-4 and J usage is TRBJ1-4; TRBD1 aligns across 8 bases. This CDR3 contains 16 residues. In germline, CDR1 is SGHNT, CDR2 YYREEE (reference sequence). V lost 5 bases, J lost 2 bases, and 8 bases stayed unmatched. CDR3 protein: CASSSRQGRTNEKLFF. Here the CDR3 DNA reads TGTGCCAGCAGTTCAAGACAGGGGAGGACTAATGAAAAACTGTTTTTT.

Worth noting for this clone: The sample holds other DNA sequences that translate to the same CDR3. This chain uses TRBV7-2 with TRBJ2-5, with 11 nucleotides matching TRBD2. The CDR3 length is 15 residues. CDR1 SGHTA and CDR2 FQGNSA come from the germline V gene. With V trimmed by 5 bases and J by 4 bases, 6 bases remained unmatched. The CDR3 protein is CASSLIAGGRETQYF. In DNA form, the CDR3 reads TGTGCCAGCAGCCTAATAGCGGGGGGGCGAGAGACCCAGTACTTC.

The rearrangement uses TRBV24-1 and TRBJ2-7, with TRBD2 as a possible D gene (5 bases). CDR1 is KGHDR, CDR2 SFDVKD, per germline. CDR3 length: 13 amino acids. The ends were cut back, 3 bases at V and 6 bases at J, with 11 bases in the middle. Written as DNA, the CDR3 is TGTGCCACCAGTGATACCGGGGATTTCGAGCAGTACTTC. Translating it yields CATSDTGDFEQYF.

The chain combines TRBV28 with TRBJ2-3, with D perhaps matching TRBD2 (6 bases). Trimming cost V 6 bases and J 7 bases, with 23 bases left between them. The CDR3 sequence is 16 residues long. In germline, CDR1 is MDHEN, CDR2 SYDVKM. For the CDR3, the DNA is TGTGCCAGCAGAAAAACTGGTCTAGCGAGCGTAAATACGCAGTATTTT. This sequence encodes CASRKTGLASVNTQYF.

A word on this clone: Different DNA sequences within this sample yield the same CDR3. This chain connects TRBV4-2 to TRBJ2-2; 8 positions match TRBD2. This CDR3 spans 16 amino acids. The germline CDR1 and CDR2 sequences are LGHNA and YNFKEQ. J lost 1 base, V lost 1 base, and 2 bases had no gene match. The CDR3 DNA reads as TGTGCCAGCAGCCAAGCGGGGGGGCGGAACACCGGGGAGCTGTTTTTT. This translates into CASSQAGGRNTGELFF.

V is TRBV7-2 and J is TRBJ1-1; 7 positions agree with TRBD1. The CDR3 length is 14 residues. Germline V gene data show CDR1 as SGHTA and CDR2 as FQGNSA. Trimming at V came to 7 bases and at J to 1 base, leaving 6 bases not matched to a gene. The CDR3 protein is CASTGDRGNTEAFF. As DNA, the CDR3 is TGTGCCAGCACCGGGGACAGAGGGAACACTGAAGCTTTCTTT. Full variable domain (rest looked up from reference TRBV7-2 and TRBJ1-1): GAGVSQSPSNKVTEKGKDVELRCDPISGHTALYWYRQSLGQGLEFLIYFQGNSAPDKSGLPSDRFSAERTGGSVSTLTIQRTQQEDSAVYLCASTGDRGNTEAFFGQGTRLTVV.

This clone was recorded a few times. The chain recombines TRBV7-3 with TRBJ2-7; no firm D call. CDR3 length: 15 amino acids. Germline values: CDR1 SGHTA, CDR2 FQGTGA. The V end was cut by 5 bases, the J end by 2 bases, with 16 bases between. CDR3 loop: CASSLRSEKPYEQYF. The CDR3 DNA is TGTGCCAGCAGCCTCAGGTCCGAGAAGCCCTACGAGCAGTACTTC.

V usage is TRBV10-3 and J usage is TRBJ2-7; D not certain. CDR3 length: 15 amino acids. The germline CDR1 and CDR2 sequences are ENHRY and SYGVKD. Trimming removed 4 bases from V and 2 bases from J, with 15 bases in between. CDR3 coding DNA: TGTGCCATCAGTGGGGTGCTCTTACAGACCTACGAGCAGTACTTC. It codes for CAISGVLLQTYEQYF.

The chain links TRBV6-5 to TRBJ2-5; 8 bases line up with TRBD2. With V trimmed by 9 bases and J by 0 bases, 9 bases remained unmatched. The germline V gene encodes CDR1 MNHEY and CDR2 SVGAGI. The CDR3 sequence is 15 residues long. The CDR3 region has the DNA TGTGCCAGGTCCCGACTAGCGAGATACCAAGAGACCCAGTACTTC. Its translation is CARSRLARYQETQYF.

J is TRBJ2-7 and V is TRBV27, with D perhaps TRBD2 (5 bases). Trimming cost V 5 bases and J 2 bases, with 13 bases left between them. The CDR3 extends over 14 amino acids. Germline V gene lookup returns CDR1 MNHEY and CDR2 SMNVEV (reference sequence). The CDR3 region is CASSPVGGPYEQYF. The CDR3 nucleotides are TGTGCCAGCAGTCCCGTCGGAGGACCCTACGAGCAGTACTTC.

This clone appeared a single time. The J gene is TRBJ2-3, the V gene TRBV7-3; D ambiguous. Between the trimmed V and J ends, which lost 5 bases and 2 bases, there was a span of 8 bases. CDR1 SGHTA and CDR2 FQGTGA come from the germline V gene. The CDR3 loop spans 13 amino acids. In DNA form, the CDR3 reads TGTGCCAGCAGCCCGACTGCCACAGATACGCAGTATTTT. Protein sequence: CASSPTATDTQYF.

V gene TRBV4-3 combines with J gene TRBJ2-3, with 10 bases lining up with TRBD2. Germline CDR1 LGHNA, CDR2 YSLEER. CDR3 length: 16 residues. Losses at the gene ends were 1 base for V and 2 bases for J; bases not matched to a gene: 3. CDR3 nucleotides: TGCGCCAGCAGCCAAGGGACTAGCGGCATCACAGATACGCAGTATTTT. It encodes CASSQGTSGITDTQYF.

V is TRBV6-1 and J is TRBJ2-7; no definite D call. Trimming shortened V by 1 base and J by 3 bases, and 10 bases separated the two germline ends. This CDR3 is 14 amino acids long. The V gene's germline CDR1 is MNHNS and CDR2 SASEGT. CDR3 amino acids: CASSEGPLIYEQYF. CDR3 nucleotides: TGTGCCAGCAGTGAAGGGCCCCTTATCTACGAGCAGTACTTC.